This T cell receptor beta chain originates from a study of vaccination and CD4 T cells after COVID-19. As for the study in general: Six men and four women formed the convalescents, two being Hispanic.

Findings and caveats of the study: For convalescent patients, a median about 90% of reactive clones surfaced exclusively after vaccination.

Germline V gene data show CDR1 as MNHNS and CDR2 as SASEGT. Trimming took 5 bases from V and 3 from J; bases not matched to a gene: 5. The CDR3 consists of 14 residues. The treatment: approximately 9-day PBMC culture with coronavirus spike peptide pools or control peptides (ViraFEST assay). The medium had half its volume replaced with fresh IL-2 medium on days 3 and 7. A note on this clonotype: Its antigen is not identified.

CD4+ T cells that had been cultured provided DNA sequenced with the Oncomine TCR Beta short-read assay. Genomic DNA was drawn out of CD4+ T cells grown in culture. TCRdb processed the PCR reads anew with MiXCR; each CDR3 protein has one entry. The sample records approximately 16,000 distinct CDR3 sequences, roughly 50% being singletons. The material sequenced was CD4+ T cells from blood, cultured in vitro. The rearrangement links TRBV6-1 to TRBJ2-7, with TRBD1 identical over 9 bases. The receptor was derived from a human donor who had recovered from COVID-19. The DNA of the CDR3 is TGTGCCAGCAGTCCCCGGGACAGGGACTACGAGCAGTACTTC. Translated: CASSPRDRDYEQYF.